This T cell receptor beta chain is from a study of cytomegalovirus exposure and HLA in healthy donors. Across the study: Out of about 179 million T cells, an earlier analysis found more than 95 million unique TCR beta sequences in total. The study, taken as a whole, reports: The likely origin of a cluster of highly shared sequence variants was a sequencing artifact.

The J segment lost 4 bases and the V segment lost 8 bases, leaving 12 bases of the junction unmatched. There are 15 residues in the CDR3. CDR1 is MDHEN, CDR2 SYDVKM, per germline. This PCR relied on a set of 60 Vbeta primers and 13 Jbeta primers. TCRdb's copy holds only in-frame clones and misses some; the assay was immunoSEQ multiplex PCR. Among around 190,000 clones listed, 80% to 90% were seen once. Details on this clone: As yet, its antigen is unknown.

The V and J genes are TRBV28 and TRBJ2-7; TRBD1 matches at 9 bases. This receptor was identified in a girl aged 2 to 10 in good health and CMV-seropositive. Source material: PBMCs. Here the CDR3 reads CASWDRDPLGYEQYF. CDR3 DNA: TGTGCCAGCTGGGACAGGGACCCTTTAGGGTACGAGCAGTACTTC. Drawing the rest from reference TRBV28 and TRBJ2-7, the complete variable domain is DVKVTQSSRYLVKRTGEKVFLECVQDMDHENMFWYRQDPGLGLRLIYFSYDVKMKEKGDIPEGYSVSREKKERFSLILESASTNQTSMYLCASWDRDPLGYEQYFGPGTRLTVT.